This T cell receptor beta chain appears in the sequencing data of a study of cytomegalovirus exposure and HLA in healthy donors (dated by TCRdb to between 2016 and 2019). Concerning the study at large: In an earlier analysis of fewer than 750 of the donors, about 270 Gb of sequence data and 90 million to 120 million unique TCR beta sequences from 180 million or so T cells were reported. HLA typing covered class I and class II loci at four-digit resolution. On average, around 240,000 unique TCR beta nucleotide sequences were sequenced per donor among 300 to 500 genotyped donors of the cohort, with about 19% of those sequences being non-productive. In addition to the first cohort of about 650 subjects, a separate validation cohort of around 110 different subjects was used. Donor age, sex, ethnicity and CMV serostatus were collected together with the repertoire data. The T cell repertoires of several hundred subjects were profiled by immunosequencing and related to cytomegalovirus serostatus. Genome-wide SNP genotypes for about three fifths of the roughly 670 donors were used in a later genetic analysis, which treated that subset as a discovery cohort. The study aimed to test whether signatures of past pathogen exposure could be identified by cataloging public T cell receptors. About 300 gigabases of sequencing data and approximately 85 million unique TCR sequences were included in an early release covering about 700 HLA-typed donors. Rather than using new phenotypic data, the later analysis identified candidate immune exposures from TCR beta sequences and from how often those sequences occurred across donors. A later analysis re-examined previously published TCR beta repertoires from over 500 donors and added high-resolution HLA genotyping to investigate patterns of TCR occurrence. Of the approximately 370 genotyped donors, 65% to 90% were placed in the genetic ancestry cluster associated with self-reported Caucasian donors. The study combined high-throughput TCR immunosequencing, statistical association of individual TCRs with disease status, and machine learning to predict cytomegalovirus infection status. An earlier analysis of more than 450 of the donors used high-throughput TCR beta sequencing to judge whether each TCR beta V gene segment behaved as functional or pseudogenic. Every repertoire in the discovery cohort had been generated on one and the same sequencing platform. Roughly five DR-DQ haplotypes were handled as single units for association and clustering, since linkage in the cohort was strong. Typing coverage differed by locus: A, B, C, DRB1 and DQB1 were typed in roughly 620-630 donors, DQA1 in about 500, DPA1 in around 600, and DPB1 in roughly 450. The full study reports these points: Compared with the approximately 600-donor mean, donors in an Asian-associated ancestry cluster had fewer N-insertions in productive TCRs, according to a later genetic analysis. Because counts were too low, some 16 rarely observed V segments, including chromosome 9 orphons, were excluded from the earlier analysis of 500 to 700 of the donors. In both the original and validation cohorts, the classifier was reported to diagnose cytomegalovirus status with high specificity and sensitivity. In a later analysis, HLA-associated TCR beta chains were found to be more clonally expanded and to have lower generation probabilities than equally common non-associated chains. In a later genetic analysis, a missense DCLRE1C variant was associated with V-gene and J-gene trimming of TCR beta chains, and the association was replicated in an independent cohort. In a later analysis, the rate of TCR association differed among HLA loci, with DRB1 alleles having the most associated TCRs and HLA-C alleles having the fewest. Because the 87-base-pair reads could not distinguish some IMGT-functional V segments, including TRBV6-2 and TRBV6-3, those segments were excluded. Because HLA typing was unavailable for some donors at each locus, only the typed subset was used in association tests. The cohort was sequenced for TCR beta chains only, and without alpha or paired-chain data the features that could be detected were limited. A later analysis found that most CMV-associated TCR beta chains appeared HLA-restricted, with HLA associations seemingly driven largely by CMV exposure. Specific HLA alleles were associated with around 18,000 TCR beta sequences at a false discovery rate of 0.05 in a later analysis. The sequencing pipeline was judged likely to have produced a cluster of highly shared sequence variants as a technical artifact. Correlated functional status among segregating V segments might be attributable to linkage disequilibrium, but an unknown experimental factor could not be ruled out. The study gave a list of 150 to 200 TCR beta chains associated with cytomegalovirus. Presence/absence analyses assumed roughly uniform sequencing depth across donors, an assumption that may not hold. A further reported finding was that TCR beta sequences accurately predicted the HLA-A and HLA-B alleles for most subjects in the first cohort. Broadly in line with IMGT annotations, most TCR beta V segments showed up in productive rearrangements about 90% or about 30% of the time in an earlier analysis of several hundred of the donors. The only immune exposure information available for the cohort was CMV serostatus. In vitro tests confirmed that three of the cytomegalovirus-associated TCR beta chains recognize cytomegalovirus antigens. Assigning TCR associations to individual alleles was difficult when HLA alleles, especially DR and DQ, strongly co-occurred. A later analysis reported that several top co-occurrence clusters appeared linked to parvovirus B19, influenza, CMV and Epstein-Barr virus. Most TCR sequences were seen in very few donors, while some public TCRs were found in many individuals. The authors suggested that the approach could potentially be extended to other disease states and immunological phenotypes.

From the germline V gene, CDR1 is SNHLY and CDR2 is FYNNEI. Trimming removed 3 bases from V and 2 bases from J, leaving 10 bases between the germline ends. From the cysteine up to the phenylalanine, the CDR3 has a length of 14 residues. The entry retains the CDR3 DNA only, 42 bases that are in frame from base 1. The cohort consisted of fewer than 700 healthy bone marrow donors. All cohort members were sampled while nominally healthy, although unrecorded immune exposures were likely present. The donor tested CMV seronegative and was one of the 352 seronegative cohort members. A peripheral blood sample was provided by each donor, and peripheral blood mononuclear cells were used for TCR beta sequencing. The Qiagen DNeasy Blood Extraction Kit was used to extract genomic DNA from the blood cell samples. The library was produced with the immunoSEQ multiplex PCR assay. A mixture of 60 forward primers for TCR Vbeta segments and 13 reverse primers for TCR Jbeta segments was used in the multiplex PCR. A multiplex PCR assay on genomic DNA amplified the CDR3 region of rearranged TCR beta genes. The Illumina HiSeq System was used to sequence the amplified TCR beta libraries as 87-base-pair reads. The paper's data handling went like this. A later analysis tallied approximately 87 million unique TCR beta chains across the 650 to 750 repertoires, and about 12 million of those chains were shared by two or more donors. A nearest-neighbor algorithm error-corrected the raw reads and collapsed the reads into unique sequences, merging closely related sequences to remove PCR and sequencing errors. To assign V, D and J gene segments, CDR3 sequences were aligned to IMGT reference sequences. For a sequence to be retained, at least a six-nucleotide match to both a V gene segment and a J gene segment was required. A rearrangement counted as productive if the CDR3 had no stop codons and remained in frame with V and J, and every other rearrangement counted as non-productive. Following IMGT convention, CDR3 was defined as the stretch from the second conserved V-encoded cysteine up to the conserved J-encoded phenylalanine. In an earlier analysis of more than 550 of the donors, sequences lacking an unambiguous match to a single V gene segment were excluded. In an earlier analysis of about 590 of the donors, a V segment was called functional when productive rearrangements were above 56.7%, and segregating when the standard deviation between donors exceeded 5%. A statistical classification framework was developed to diagnose cytomegalovirus status using the catalog of TCR beta chain sequences. A later analysis assigned V and J genes by comparing TCR nucleotide sequences with IMGT/GENE-DB human TR gene sequences. A later analysis assigned CDR3 sequences and most-parsimonious VDJ recombination scenarios with the TCRdist pipeline. In a later analysis, each TCR beta chain was defined by its CDR3 amino acid sequence together with its V-gene family, and reads lacking a unique V-gene family were excluded. In a later analysis, fewer than 600 highly shared, low-generation-probability nucleotide sequences were removed to address suspected cross-contamination and a sequencing artifact. For each public chain, a later analysis derived a clonal expansion index from normalized ranks of inferred template counts within each repertoire. In a later analysis, generation probabilities were computed with a VDJ recombination model fitted to out-of-frame rearrangements, and the resulting probabilities were checked against IGoR. Hypergeometric tests were used in a later analysis to score TCR-TCR, TCR-HLA and TCR-CMV co-occurrence, with a repertoire-size bias correction applied to the TCR pairs. A later analysis estimated false discovery rates by permuting HLA or CMV assignments 20 times. In a later analysis, co-occurring TCRs were grouped using DBSCAN, and TCRdist sequence similarity was added for clustering within HLA-allele-positive subsets. For co-occurrence clustering, repertoires with fewer than 30,000 or more than 120,000 public chains were excluded, along with 5 or 6 repertoires with anomalous nucleotide sharing. TCRdb retrieved this table from immuneACCESS and kept in-frame rearrangements only. Not all clones are present; in checked studies, unresolved V genes account for under half, and no reason is known for the remainder. V and J calls and clone size are copied from that table; D and trimming were computed from the DNA. The sample's own table lists some 75,000 clones. The ten top clones hold under 6.5% of the sample.

Regarding this clone: There is no known antigen for this receptor.

The receptor was isolated from a man aged 35-49 years in good health and CMV-seronegative. Sequenced input: PBMCs. The rearrangement combines TRBV2 with TRBJ2-5, and possibly TRBD1, on 5 matching bases. The CDR3 protein sequence reads: CASSDIDSQETQYF. The sequenced DNA is TGTGCCAGCAGTGACATAGACAGTCAAGAGACCCAGTACTTC.